This TCR beta chain stems from a study of T-cell memory formation after mild COVID-19. TCRdb reprocessed the 5' RACE reads via MiXCR and lists one record per CDR3 protein. The data show about 260,000 distinct CDR3 sequences, roughly 17% seen once. The CDR3 contains 14 residues. Germline V gene sequence: CDR1 SGHRS, CDR2 YFSETQ. V was cut by 4 bases and J by 0 bases, with 7 bases left in between. This clonotype has just a few counts. The antigen is not known. Findings and limits, study-wide: Confirmation was lacking for SARS-CoV-2 specificity of second-wave clones that peaked on day 37.

The chain uses TRBV5-1 and TRBJ1-4; D is unclear. This TCR was sampled from a man between 18 and 29 years old who had mild COVID-19 (a few samples of this study predate the infection). Cell type and time point are not known. Sequenced: PBMCs or a T cell subset sorted from them (not recorded which). CDR3: CASSDLSTNEKLFF. The CDR3 DNA reads as TGCGCCAGCAGCGACCTTTCAACTAATGAAAAACTGTTTTTT.